What follows are 32 T cell receptor gamma chains derived from one specimen sequenced in a study of Vδ1+ human thymocytes. Findings of the study overall: In the thymus, TRG and TRD repertoires looked highly polyclonal with Gaussian CDR3 lengths.

Sequences come from RNA converted to cDNA by reverse transcription. Multiplex PCR used pooled V-gene forward primers and a constant-region reverse primer to amplify CDR3s. TCRdb used CATT to re-call clones from the multiplex PCR reads. The table records tens of thousands of gamma-chain clones, roughly 20% of them present only once. These receptors' antigens are unknown. Sequenced sample: Vdelta1+ gamma-delta thymocytes from the thymus. Noted subset: FACS-sorted CD3+ TCRalphabeta- TCRVdelta1+ TCRVdelta2- thymocytes. Receptors originate from a boy younger than two who had congenital heart surgery.

A few counts support this clone. The junction does not match germline at one end; this may be a read error. The chain uses TRGV8 and TRGJ1 or TRGJ2. Per the germline V gene, CDR1 is VENAVY and CDR2 is YDSYNSRV. This CDR3 is built from 13 residues. CDR3 coding DNA: TGTGCCACCTGGGACCCCGATGATTGGAATAGGGTCTTT. It yields the protein CATWDPDDWNRVF.

A word on this clone: This CDR3 is also generated by other DNA sequences in the sample. The chain employs TRGV2 and TRGJ1 or TRGJ2. The CDR3 is made up of 13 amino acids. The germline gives CDR1 EGSNGY, CDR2 YDSYNSKV. Losses at the gene ends were 1 base for V and 5 bases for J; bases not matched to a gene: 5. CDR3 loop: CATWDGRNYKKLF. The CDR3, as DNA: TGTGCCACCTGGGACGGCCGCAATTATAAGAAACTCTTT.

The gene calls are TRGV4 and TRGJ1 or TRGJ2. The germline V gene encodes CDR1 EGSTGY and CDR2 YDSYTSSV. Trimming cost V 3 bases and J 12 bases; bases outside gene matches: 11. This CDR3 is 12 amino acids long. This CDR3 is CATWDTPVGKLF. The CDR3 region has the DNA TGTGCCACCTGGGATACCCCCGTGGGGAAACTCTTT.

V is TRGV5 and J is TRGJ1 or TRGJ2. The length of the CDR3 is 15 residues. CDR1 is VINAFY, CDR2 YDVSNSKD, per germline. V lost 1 base, J lost 5 bases, and 11 bases stayed unmatched. CDR3 DNA: TGTGCCACCTGGGACAGATCCCACTGCAATTATAAGAAACTCTTT. As protein: CATWDRSHCNYKKLF.

For this clone: The same CDR3 also results from other DNA sequences found in this sample. The J gene is TRGJ1 or TRGJ2, the V gene TRGV9. The CDR3 runs to 13 residues. Germline V gene data show CDR1 as GITISATS and CDR2 as ISYDGTV (reference sequence). J gave up 2 bases and V 2 bases, and 3 bases lay outside the gene matches. The CDR3 bases are TGTGCCTTGTGGGAGGGGTATTATTATAAGAAACTCTTT. It codes for CALWEGYYYKKLF.

Points on this clone: The same CDR3 arises from other DNA sequences in this sample as well. The chain couples TRGV9 to TRGJ1 or TRGJ2. This CDR3 region has 13 residues. J lost 0 bases, V lost 4 bases, and 3 bases had no gene match. From germline, CDR1 is GITISATS and CDR2 ISYDGTV (reference sequence). The CDR3 bases are TGTGCCTTGTGGGATACGAATTATTATAAGAAACTCTTT. Translating it yields CALWDTNYYKKLF.

This clone occurred a few times. The chain uses TRGV2 and TRGJ1 or TRGJ2. Per germline, CDR1 EGSNGY and CDR2 YDSYNSKV. Losses at the gene ends were 0 bases for V and 6 bases for J; bases not matched to a gene: 5. This CDR3 spans 13 amino acids. The CDR3 nucleotides read TGTGCCACCTGGGACGGGCGAAGTTATAAGAAACTCTTT. This gives the protein CATWDGRSYKKLF.

The chain joins TRGV9 to TRGJ1 or TRGJ2. The CDR3 is 11 residues long. The germline gives CDR1 GITISATS, CDR2 ISYDGTV (reference sequence). Losses at the gene ends were 5 bases for V and 8 bases for J; bases not matched to a gene: 6. Here the CDR3 reads CALWVPNKKLF. The CDR3 DNA is TGTGCCTTGTGGGTCCCAAATAAGAAACTCTTT.

This clone was seen a handful of times. The rearrangement joins TRGV5 to TRGJ1 or TRGJ2. The germline V gene has CDR1 VINAFY and CDR2 YDVSNSKD. The CDR3 length is 13 residues. The trim removed 5 bases at V and 3 bases at J, leaving 7 bases unmatched. This CDR3 is CATWADFYYKKLF. The CDR3 nucleotides are TGTGCCACCTGGGCGGATTTTTATTATAAGAAACTCTTT.

This rearrangement joins TRGV8 to TRGJ1 or TRGJ2. CDR1 and CDR2 (germline): VENAVY, YDSYNSRV. The CDR3 covers 11 residues. The J segment lost 11 bases and the V segment lost 4 bases, leaving 8 bases of the junction unmatched. DNA of the CDR3: TGTGCCACCTGGGACCAGAAGCAGAAACTCTTT. Amino acid sequence: CATWDQKQKLF.

This rearrangement joins TRGV2 to TRGJP2. Germline V gene lookup returns CDR1 EGSNGY and CDR2 YDSYNSKV. This CDR3 has 16 residues. V shed 3 bases, J shed 7 bases, and the junction held 14 bases outside the gene matches. The CDR3 bases are TGTGCCACCTGGGACAGGCCGAATTTTCATGATTGGATCAAGACGTTT. Translated, it gives CATWDRPNFHDWIKTF.

This chain uses TRGV4 with TRGJ1 or TRGJ2. Germline assignment: CDR1 EGSTGY and CDR2 YDSYTSSV. This CDR3 region has 11 residues. After removal of 5 bases from V and 11 bases from J, the junction contained 9 bases not matched to a gene. The CDR3 DNA follows: TGTGCCACCTGGGCCCGGACGGAGAAACTCTTT. It codes for CATWARTEKLF.

This clone was found a few times. J is TRGJ1 or TRGJ2 and V is TRGV9. This CDR3 spans 11 amino acids. Trimming at V came to 0 bases and at J to 10 bases, leaving 3 bases not matched to a gene. Germline CDR1 GITISATS, CDR2 ISYDGTV (reference sequence). The CDR3 region is CALWEVIKKLF. In DNA form, the CDR3 reads TGTGCCTTGTGGGAGGTGATCAAGAAACTCTTT.

V gene TRGV3 combines with J gene TRGJ1 or TRGJ2. Germline V lookup: CDR1 VTNTFY, CDR2 YDVSTARD (reference sequence). The CDR3 covers 15 residues. V lost 0 bases to trimming and J lost 4 bases; unmatched junction nucleotides: 9. In DNA form, the CDR3 reads TGTGCCACCTGGGACAGGCAGGTGGGCTATTATAAGAAACTCTTT. Its translation is CATWDRQVGYYKKLF.

About this clone itself: One junction end does not reproduce the germline sequence, and a read error may be involved. The chain carries TRGV9 and TRGJ1 or TRGJ2. Germline V gives CDR1 GITISATS, CDR2 ISYDGTV (reference sequence). The CDR3 runs to 15 residues. CDR3 coding DNA: TGTGCCCTGTGGGAGGTCTCCTCGAACGGTTATAAGAAACTCTTT. Translation gives CALWEVSSNGYKKLF.

This clone was counted only a few times. This chain joins TRGV9 and TRGJ1 or TRGJ2. V was pared by 0 bases and J by 11 bases, with 10 bases of the junction left unmatched. The CDR3 spans 13 residues. Germline CDR1 GITISATS, CDR2 ISYDGTV (reference sequence). CDR3 nucleotides: TGTGCCTTGTGGGAGGTGCAAGGAATAGAGAAACTCTTT. Translation: CALWEVQGIEKLF.

The chain has TRGV9 and TRGJ1 or TRGJ2. J was trimmed by 3 bases and V by 3 bases; bases with no gene match: 8. CDR1 and CDR2 (germline): GITISATS, ISYDGTV (reference sequence). The CDR3 totals 14 residues. The CDR3 reads CALWERVVYYKKLF. In DNA, the CDR3 is TGTGCCTTGTGGGAGAGGGTGGTTTATTATAAGAAACTCTTT.

By proportion, this clone is medium-sized (0.01 to 0.1%). This chain uses TRGV9 with TRGJ1 or TRGJ2. The CDR3 spans 12 residues. The V gene end was trimmed by 0 bases and the J gene end by 7 bases; junction bases not matched to a gene: 3. Germline CDR1 is GITISATS and CDR2 is ISYDGTV (reference sequence). As DNA, the CDR3 is TGTGCCTTGTGGGAGGTGTGGTATAAGAAACTCTTT. This translates into CALWEVWYKKLF.

This clone is labeled as medium-sized (0.01 to 0.1%). This sample includes further DNA sequences coding for the same CDR3. The chain links TRGV4 to TRGJ1 or TRGJ2. Germline V lookup: CDR1 EGSTGY, CDR2 YDSYTSSV. The CDR3 runs 12 residues. V shed 5 bases, J shed 0 bases, and the junction held 1 base outside the gene matches. The chain's CDR3 is CATWVNYYKKLF. The CDR3 DNA reads TGTGCCACCTGGGTGAATTATTATAAGAAACTCTTT.

This clone is medium-sized (0.01 to 0.1%). This chain joins TRGV9 and TRGJ1 or TRGJ2. Germline trimming cut 1 base from V and 10 bases from J; bases unmatched to any gene: 7. The CDR3 runs to 12 residues. CDR1 GITISATS and CDR2 ISYDGTV come from the germline V gene (reference sequence). CDR3 in DNA: TGTGCCTTGTGGGAGGTATGTGACAAGAAACTCTTT. It encodes CALWEVCDKKLF.

For this clone: The sample carries other DNA sequences with the same CDR3. V usage is TRGV9 and J usage is TRGJ1 or TRGJ2. The CDR3 runs to 13 residues. From germline, CDR1 is GITISATS and CDR2 ISYDGTV (reference sequence). The V segment lost 0 bases and the J segment 6 bases; nucleotides outside the gene matches: 5. The CDR3 loop reads CALWEVVGYKKLF. CDR3 in DNA: TGTGCCTTGTGGGAGGTGGTGGGTTATAAGAAACTCTTT.

This clone occurred a few times. The J gene is TRGJ1 or TRGJ2, the V gene TRGV3. Unmatched junction bases numbered 7, after V lost 2 bases and J lost 3 bases. Germline CDR1 VTNTFY, CDR2 YDVSTARD (reference sequence). There are 14 residues in the CDR3. The CDR3 region is CATWDTPSYYKKLF. Here the CDR3 DNA reads TGTGCCACCTGGGACACGCCAAGTTATTATAAGAAACTCTTT.

Of note for this clone: This CDR3 is also generated by other DNA sequences in the sample. V and J are TRGV8 and TRGJP2. V dropped 3 bases and J dropped 3; count of bases not matched to a gene: 4. The CDR3 is 14 residues long. Germline V gives CDR1 VENAVY, CDR2 YDSYNSRV. CDR3 region: CATWDSGSDWIKTF. The CDR3 DNA sequence: TGTGCCACCTGGGATTCAGGTAGTGATTGGATCAAGACGTTT.

The chain uses TRGV2 and TRGJ1 or TRGJ2. This CDR3 region has 12 residues. Germline V gene lookup returns CDR1 EGSNGY and CDR2 YDSYNSKV. Germline trimming cut 3 bases from V and 6 bases from J; bases unmatched to any gene: 5. CDR3 nucleotides: TGTGCCACCTGGGACTCGCTTTATAAGAAACTCTTT. As protein: CATWDSLYKKLF.

This clone was recorded a few times. The V gene is TRGV3, the J gene TRGJ1 or TRGJ2. Trimming at V came to 6 bases and at J to 12 bases, leaving 11 bases not matched to a gene. This CDR3 comprises 11 residues. Germline V gives CDR1 VTNTFY, CDR2 YDVSTARD (reference sequence). CDR3 in amino acids: CATWSNAGKLF. CDR3 coding DNA: TGTGCCACCTGGTCCAACGCCGGGAAACTCTTT.

The chain couples TRGV4 to TRGJP1. CDR3 length equals 17 residues. Germline loops: CDR1 EGSTGY, CDR2 YDSYTSSV. J lost 0 bases, V lost 4 bases, and 11 bases had no gene match. The CDR3 sequence: CATWDGPEDTTGWFKIF. In DNA form, the CDR3 reads TGTGCCACCTGGGACGGGCCCGAGGATACCACTGGTTGGTTCAAGATATTT.

The chain carries TRGV3 and TRGJP1. CDR3 size: 16 residues. Germline loops: CDR1 VTNTFY, CDR2 YDVSTARD (reference sequence). V gave up 0 bases and J gave up 0 bases; unmatched junction bases: 4. CDR3 nucleotides: TGTGCCACCTGGGACAGGAACAATACCACTGGTTGGTTCAAGATATTT. Its protein product is CATWDRNNTTGWFKIF.

The chain links TRGV5 to TRGJ1 or TRGJ2. The V gene's germline CDR1 is VINAFY and CDR2 YDVSNSKD. The length of the CDR3 is 14 residues. V lost 3 bases to trimming and J lost 3 bases; unmatched junction nucleotides: 8. The CDR3 reads CATWDPSPYYKKLF. The CDR3 DNA reads as TGTGCCACCTGGGACCCATCCCCTTATTATAAGAAACTCTTT.

The rearrangement joins TRGV4 to TRGJP1. The trim removed 0 bases at V and 3 bases at J, leaving 4 bases unmatched. Germline V gene data show CDR1 as EGSTGY and CDR2 as YDSYTSSV. The CDR3 is 15 residues long. The CDR3 bases are TGTGCCACCTGGGATGGGCAGGCCACTGGTTGGTTCAAGATATTT. This encodes CATWDGQATGWFKIF.

The chain links TRGV8 to TRGJP1. The germline gives CDR1 VENAVY, CDR2 YDSYNSRV. The junction had 11 bases not matched to a gene; V was cut back by 4 bases and J by 9 bases. The CDR3 runs to 14 residues. The DNA for the CDR3 is TGTGCCACCTGGGAGTATACCGCTTGTTGGTTCAAGATATTT. Protein sequence: CATWEYTACWFKIF.

The chain links TRGV3 to TRGJ1 or TRGJ2. Germline V gene lookup returns CDR1 VTNTFY and CDR2 YDVSTARD (reference sequence). The CDR3 length is 14 residues. Trimming cost V 1 base and J 7 bases; bases outside gene matches: 10. In DNA form, the CDR3 reads TGTGCCACCTGGGACAGTTGTGAGGGATATAAGAAACTCTTT. This encodes CATWDSCEGYKKLF.

This clone was seen more than once but under ten times. J is TRGJ1 or TRGJ2 and V is TRGV9. Germline lookup yields CDR1 GITISATS and CDR2 ISYDGTV (reference sequence). The length of the CDR3 is 14 residues. Trimming took 0 bases from V and 8 from J; bases not matched to a gene: 10. The CDR3 here is CALWEVRGCHKKLF. CDR3 bases: TGTGCCTTGTGGGAGGTGCGTGGGTGCCATAAGAAACTCTTT.